What follows are 27 T cell receptor beta chains derived from one specimen sequenced in a study of identical twins. Each CDR3 protein is one row after TCRdb ran MiXCR on the 5' RACE reads. Of 450,000 or so distinct CDR3 sequences in the sample, roughly 26% were seen once. These data also formed part of another study, on T cells expressing NK-cell markers.

The sample taken for sequencing was CD4+ T cells sorted from blood. The receptors shown here come from a woman aged 18-29 years in good health.

The V call is TRBV6-1, the J call TRBJ2-5; TRBD1 agrees at 9 bases. Trimming cost V 6 bases and J 4 bases; bases outside gene matches: 12. This CDR3 has 16 residues. Germline V lookup: CDR1 MNHNS, CDR2 SASEGT. The CDR3 sequence is CASSRTGGRWVETQYF. DNA for the CDR3: TGTGCCAGCAGCCGTACAGGGGGCCGTTGGGTAGAGACCCAGTACTTC.

The V and J genes are TRBV11-2 and TRBJ2-7; the match to TRBD1 covers 8 bases. The germline V gene has CDR1 SGHAT and CDR2 FQNNGV. This CDR3 region has 15 residues. After removal of 5 bases from V and 4 bases from J, the junction contained 10 bases not matched to a gene. This CDR3 is CASSILRQGNYEQYF. The CDR3 coding sequence is TGTGCCAGCAGCATTCTCCGACAGGGGAATTACGAGCAGTACTTC.

This sequence joins TRBV10-3 and TRBJ1-6, with D unresolved. The CDR3 contains 13 residues. CDR1 is ENHRY and CDR2 is SYGVKD in the germline V gene. V lost 10 bases and J lost 7, with 14 bases in between. The CDR3 sequence: CATLAGGNSPLHF. The CDR3 DNA follows: TGTGCCACCTTAGCGGGAGGGAATTCACCCCTCCACTTT.

This clonotype has only a few counts. CDR3 nucleotides: TGTGCCAGCAGCTTAAGGGGGGGTGATGGCTACACCTTC. The encoded protein is CASSLRGGDGYTF. The chain is built from TRBV7-2 and TRBJ1-2; D is possibly TRBD1 (6 bases). V was cut by 2 bases and J by 6 bases, with 10 bases left in between. The length of the CDR3 is 13 residues. The germline V gene has CDR1 SGHTA and CDR2 FQGNSA.

The CDR3 region is CASSLAGGGFREQYF. DNA of the CDR3: TGTGCCAGCAGCTTGGCGGGTGGAGGGTTCAGGGAGCAGTACTTC. V usage is TRBV5-5 and J usage is TRBJ2-7; D is possibly TRBD2 (6 bases). CDR1 is SGHKS and CDR2 is YYEKEE in the germline V gene (reference sequence). The CDR3 totals 15 residues. The ends were cut back, 0 bases at V and 7 bases at J, with 17 bases in the middle.

V and J are TRBV9 and TRBJ2-7, with 10 nucleotides matching TRBD2. V gave up 0 bases and J gave up 7 bases; unmatched junction bases: 10. Germline values: CDR1 SGDLS, CDR2 YYNGEE. The CDR3 sequence is 16 residues long. The CDR3 reads CASSVGGLAGVEEQYF. Written as DNA, the CDR3 is TGTGCCAGCAGCGTAGGGGGCCTAGCGGGAGTGGAAGAGCAGTACTTC.

This clonotype has a handful of counts. The V call is TRBV29-1, the J call TRBJ2-5, with TRBD2 matching over 9 bases. The V gene end was trimmed by 7 bases and the J gene end by 12 bases; junction bases not matched to a gene: 12. There are 12 residues in the CDR3. From germline, CDR1 is SQVTM and CDR2 ANQGSEA. The CDR3 sequence: CSGNLAGAMEYF. The CDR3 DNA follows: TGCAGCGGAAATTTAGCGGGAGCGATGGAGTACTTC.

The V and J genes are TRBV5-1 and TRBJ2-6, with 7 bases identical to TRBD1. The CDR3 has 15 amino acids. Germline-derived CDR1 and CDR2 are SGHRS and YFSETQ. Germline trimming cut 5 bases from V and 0 bases from J; bases unmatched to any gene: 2. The CDR3 sequence: CASRSGGSGANVLTF. The CDR3 coding sequence is TGCGCCAGCAGATCAGGGGGCTCTGGGGCCAACGTCCTGACTTTC.

This clonotype was seen many times. CDR3 sequence: CSAFWQGDQPQHF. DNA of the CDR3: TGCAGTGCGTTCTGGCAGGGAGATCAGCCCCAGCATTTT. The chain uses TRBV20-1 and TRBJ1-5, with a possible D match to TRBD1 (5 bases). This CDR3 is built from 13 residues. V lost 6 bases and J lost 5, with 14 bases in between. The germline CDR1 and CDR2 sequences are DFQATT and SNEGSKA (reference sequence).

This clonotype showed up just a few times. The CDR3: CASSQGQGAKTQYF. Here the CDR3 DNA reads TGTGCCAGCAGCCAGGGACAGGGGGCGAAGACCCAGTACTTC. The chain is built from TRBV12-3 or TRBV12-4 and TRBJ2-5; TRBD1 matches 12 bases. The V segment lost 6 bases and the J segment 6 bases; nucleotides outside the gene matches: 5. The CDR3 consists of 14 residues.

CDR3 DNA: TGTGCCAGCAGTTTGCCCCAGGGTCATGAGCAGTTCTTC. It translates to CASSLPQGHEQFF. The chain couples TRBV12-3 or TRBV12-4 to TRBJ2-1, with D tentatively TRBD1 (5 bases). V was clipped by 3 bases and J by 8 bases, with 11 bases between them. CDR3 length equals 13 residues.

The gene calls are TRBV6-2 or TRBV6-3 and TRBJ2-1; tentatively, D is TRBD1 (6 bases). The CDR3 covers 12 residues. Deletions cut 4 bases from V and 9 bases from J, with 10 bases between. In germline, CDR1 is MNHEY, CDR2 SVGEGT. The CDR3 DNA sequence: TGTGCCAGCAGTTCCCGAGGGGGTGAGCAGTTCTTC. The encoded protein is CASSSRGGEQFF.

This clonotype was seen repeatedly, ten times or more. This chain connects TRBV12-3 or TRBV12-4 to TRBJ2-1, with TRBD2 identical over 10 bases. V lost 7 bases to trimming and J lost 8 bases; unmatched junction nucleotides: 11. CDR3 length equals 15 residues. The CDR3, as DNA: TGTGCCAGCACCCCCCTAGCGGGAGAGGTCGATGAGCAGTTCTTC. This gives the protein CASTPLAGEVDEQFF.

The chain couples TRBV12-3 or TRBV12-4 to TRBJ2-7; 8 nucleotides line up with TRBD1. The V and J ends lost 8 bases and 5 bases, in that order; junction bases with no gene match: 5. The CDR3 runs 12 residues. CDR3 in DNA: TGTGCCAGCGGTTGGACAGGGAACGAGCAGTACTTC. Protein product: CASGWTGNEQYF.

V and J are TRBV12-3 or TRBV12-4 and TRBJ1-1, with TRBD1 matching 7 bases. V trimming: 3 bases; J trimming: 7 bases; junction bases outside the gene matches: 8. The CDR3 runs to 14 residues. The CDR3: CASSFNRDSLEAFF. CDR3 nucleotides: TGTGCCAGCAGTTTCAACCGGGACAGTCTTGAAGCTTTCTTT.

The chain combines TRBV7-9 with TRBJ2-1; D is possibly TRBD1 (5 bases). Germline lookup yields CDR1 SEHNR and CDR2 FQNEAQ (reference sequence). The CDR3 loop spans 15 amino acids. Trimming removed 4 bases at V and 9 bases at J, with 19 bases between. CDR3 amino acids: CASSSDWAMDTEQFF. In nucleotides, the CDR3 is TGTGCCAGCAGCTCCGACTGGGCCATGGACACTGAGCAGTTCTTC.

This sequence joins TRBV19 and TRBJ1-5; 7 bases fit TRBD1. Germline V gene sequence: CDR1 LNHDA, CDR2 SQIVND (reference sequence). Trimming cost V 10 bases and J 6 bases; bases outside gene matches: 9. The CDR3 spans 13 residues. The DNA for the CDR3 is TGTGCCACGAGGGAAGGGGGCACTCAGCCCCAGCATTTT. As protein: CATREGGTQPQHF.

In DNA form, the CDR3 reads TGTGCCAGCAGGGGGACTAGCTCATCCACCCGCACCTCCTACAATGAGCAGTTCTTC. It yields the protein CASRGTSSSTRTSYNEQFF. V gene TRBV6-1 combines with J gene TRBJ2-1; TRBD2 matches at 9 bases. Trimming cost V 6 bases and J 0 bases; bases outside gene matches: 15. This CDR3 contains 19 residues. Germline V gene data show CDR1 as MNHNS and CDR2 as SASEGT.

This clonotype was counted only a few times. This sequence joins TRBV6-1 and TRBJ2-7, with unresolved D. V was clipped by 3 bases and J by 2 bases, with 8 bases between them. In germline, CDR1 is MNHNS, CDR2 SASEGT. The CDR3 sequence is 13 residues long. This CDR3 reads CASSERGAYEQYF. CDR3 sequence (DNA): TGTGCCAGCAGTGAGAGAGGAGCCTACGAGCAGTACTTC.

This sequence joins TRBV6-2 or TRBV6-3 and TRBJ2-7; a possible D gene is TRBD1 (5 bases). Trimming cost V 6 bases and J 0 bases, with 12 bases left between them. The length of the CDR3 is 14 residues. CDR1 MNHEY and CDR2 SVGEGT come from the germline V gene. CDR3 bases: TGTGCCAGCAGGAGGCTGACAGACTCCTACGAGCAGTACTTC. Its translation: CASRRLTDSYEQYF.

This sequence joins TRBV28 and TRBJ1-2; 7 nucleotides line up with TRBD1. The CDR3 loop spans 13 amino acids. Germline CDR1 and CDR2: MDHEN and SYDVKM. The ends lost 5 bases at V and 8 bases at J; junction bases unmatched: 8. As DNA, the CDR3 is TGTGCCAGCAGTCCACCGGACAGGCAAGGCTACACCTTC. It codes for CASSPPDRQGYTF.

This clonotype was detected only a few times. The J gene is TRBJ2-7, the V gene TRBV20-1; D call uncertain. V lost 1 base to trimming and J lost 0 bases, with 7 bases between them. The CDR3 sequence is 13 residues long. Per the germline V gene, CDR1 is DFQATT and CDR2 is SNEGSKA (reference sequence). CDR3 coding DNA: TGCAGTGCTAGAGTTCTGGACTCCTACGAGCAGTACTTC. Residues: CSARVLDSYEQYF.

This clonotype came up a few times. V and J are TRBV12-3 or TRBV12-4 and TRBJ2-2; the D is unclear. This CDR3 spans 13 amino acids. The V gene lost 4 bases and the J gene lost 4 bases, with 7 bases spanning the gap. This CDR3 reads CASSYVPTGELFF. CDR3 coding DNA: TGTGCCAGCAGTTACGTTCCCACCGGGGAGCTGTTTTTT.

The chain recombines TRBV4-2 with TRBJ1-5, with D possibly matching TRBD1 (5 bases). The CDR3 contains 16 residues. In germline, CDR1 is LGHNA, CDR2 YNFKEQ. The germline V and J ends were trimmed by 3 bases and 2 bases, with 14 bases remaining between them. The CDR3 loop reads CASSQAGRGGNQPQHF. DNA for the CDR3: TGTGCCAGCAGCCAGGCCGGGAGGGGAGGCAATCAGCCCCAGCATTTT.

The chain is built from TRBV5-5 and TRBJ1-1; no firm D call. The CDR3 totals 15 residues. Germline assignment: CDR1 SGHKS and CDR2 YYEKEE (reference sequence). With 1 base removed from V and 5 bases from J, the gap between germline ends came to 15 bases. CDR3 bases: TGTGCCAGCAGCTTGTCTTCTACAGTCCCGACTGAAGCTTTCTTT. This codes for CASSLSSTVPTEAFF.

The V and J genes are TRBV20-1 and TRBJ2-7; 10 bases fit TRBD1. V was pared by 3 bases and J by 3 bases, with 5 bases of the junction left unmatched. CDR3 length equals 14 residues. Germline V gives CDR1 DFQATT, CDR2 SNEGSKA (reference sequence). Here the CDR3 DNA reads TGCAGTGCTAGTGGGGACAGGGGTCTCTACGAGCAGTACTTC. Translated, it gives CSASGDRGLYEQYF.

This clonotype was picked up a small number of times. The chain joins TRBV12-3 or TRBV12-4 to TRBJ2-7; 12 nucleotides align to TRBD2. CDR3 length: 17 amino acids. Trimming took 7 bases from V and 3 from J; bases not matched to a gene: 13. Written as DNA, the CDR3 is TGTGCCAGCACCACGAGGACTAGCGGGGAAACCTTCTACGAGCAGTACTTC. Protein product: CASTTRTSGETFYEQYF.